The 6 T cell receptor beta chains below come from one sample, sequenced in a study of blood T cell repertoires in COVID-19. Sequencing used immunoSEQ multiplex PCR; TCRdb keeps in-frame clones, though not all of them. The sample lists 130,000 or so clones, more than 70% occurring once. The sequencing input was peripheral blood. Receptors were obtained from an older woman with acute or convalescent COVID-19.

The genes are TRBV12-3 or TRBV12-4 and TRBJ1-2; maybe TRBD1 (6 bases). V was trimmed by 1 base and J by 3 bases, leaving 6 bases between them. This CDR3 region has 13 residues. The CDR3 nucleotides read TGTGCCAGCAGTTTAGGGACAGACTATGGCTACACCTTC. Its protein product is CASSLGTDYGYTF.

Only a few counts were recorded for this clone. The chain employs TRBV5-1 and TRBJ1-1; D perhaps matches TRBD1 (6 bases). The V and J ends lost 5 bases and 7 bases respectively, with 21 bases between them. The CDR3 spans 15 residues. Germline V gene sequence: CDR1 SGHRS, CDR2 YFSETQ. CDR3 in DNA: TGCGCCAGCAGACTAGATAACAGGGTAAGCGGTGAAGCTTTCTTT. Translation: CASRLDNRVSGEAFF. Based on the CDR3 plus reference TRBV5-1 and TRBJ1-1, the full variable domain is KAGVTQTPRYLIKTRGQQVTLSCSPISGHRSVSWYQQTPGQGLQFLFEYFSETQRNKGNFPGRFSGRQFSNSRSEMNVSTLELGDSALYLCASRLDNRVSGEAFFGQGTRLTVV.

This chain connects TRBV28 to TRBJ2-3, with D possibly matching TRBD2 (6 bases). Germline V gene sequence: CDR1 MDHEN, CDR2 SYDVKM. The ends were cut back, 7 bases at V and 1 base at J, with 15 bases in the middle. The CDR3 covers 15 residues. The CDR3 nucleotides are TGTGCCAGCAAAACCACGGGGGATGGCACAGATACGCAGTATTTT. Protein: CASKTTGDGTDTQYF.

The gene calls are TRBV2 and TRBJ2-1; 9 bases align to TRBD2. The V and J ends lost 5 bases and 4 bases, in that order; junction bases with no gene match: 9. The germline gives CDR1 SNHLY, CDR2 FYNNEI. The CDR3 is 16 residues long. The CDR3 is CASSPRGAGGYNEQFF. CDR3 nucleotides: TGTGCCAGCAGTCCACGAGGCGCGGGAGGGTACAATGAGCAGTTCTTC.

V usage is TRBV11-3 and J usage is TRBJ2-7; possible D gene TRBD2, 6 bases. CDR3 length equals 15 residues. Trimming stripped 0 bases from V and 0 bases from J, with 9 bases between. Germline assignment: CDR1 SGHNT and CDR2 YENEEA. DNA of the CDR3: TGTGCCAGCAGCTTAGAGGGAGGAAGCTCCTACGAGCAGTACTTC. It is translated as CASSLEGGSSYEQYF.

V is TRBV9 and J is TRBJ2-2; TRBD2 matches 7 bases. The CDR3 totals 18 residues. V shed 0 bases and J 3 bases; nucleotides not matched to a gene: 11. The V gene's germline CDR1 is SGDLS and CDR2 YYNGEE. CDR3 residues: CASSVGAGHRKDTGELFF. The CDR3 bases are TGTGCCAGCAGCGTAGGAGCGGGGCACCGGAAGGACACCGGGGAGCTGTTTTTT.